This TCR beta chain stems from a study of shared clonotypes between healthy human individuals. This clone was observed a single time. Naive CD8 cells were CD45RO-negative, positively selected for CCR7, excluding terminally differentiated effector memory CD45RA+ cells. Recent vaccinations or acute infections were absent in the healthy HIV-negative adult donors. CDR3 length: 15 amino acids. Trimming left V 2 bases short and J 4 bases short, with 12 bases between. Germline V lookup: CDR1 PRHDT, CDR2 FYEKMQ (reference sequence). In the original processing: There were no quality scores in the junction-only immunoSEQ sequences, so filtering differed. TCRdb keeps only in-frame clones here, not all; method: immunoSEQ multiplex PCR. Clone size and V and J calls were adopted from that table, with D and trimming inferred from the DNA. This table has around 2,000,000 clones, about 95% appearing once.

The sequence was obtained from a man aged 18-30 years in good health. The sample taken for sequencing was naive CD8+ T cells sorted from blood. The rearrangement joins TRBV13 to TRBJ1-3; unclear D gene. The CDR3 DNA reads as TGTGCCAGCAGCTTAATGGGAGGCCCGGGAAACACCATATATTTT. This gives the protein CASSLMGGPGNTIYF.